This is a list of T cell receptor beta chains from one sample in a study of STAT3 mutations in large granular lymphocyte leukemia. Data came from immunoSEQ multiplex PCR; TCRdb stores just in-frame clones and leaves some out. The sample lists about 7,800 clones; roughly 91% were seen once. Sequencing was carried out using peripheral blood mononuclear cells. These receptors were taken from a man aged 45-60 years with T-cell large granular lymphocyte leukemia. Some clones in this sample may be carry-over from other donors' samples. Each CDR3 is given with its conserved first and last residue. A D gene is named only where the DNA matches it firmly. Expanded clones are given a class, and other clones once, few, many or no size at all.

abundance: .
v_gene: TRBV29-1
j_gene: TRBJ2-4
d_gene: .
CDR3nt: TGCAGCGTAGCCGGGACACAAAACATTCAGTACTTC
CDR3aa: CSVAGTQNIQYF

abundance: .
v_gene: TRBV5-4
j_gene: TRBJ2-2
d_gene: TRBD2
CDR3nt: TGTGCCAGCAGCGCCGCGACTAGCAGGGCGAACACCGGGGAGCTGTTTTTT
CDR3aa: CASSAATSRANTGELFF

abundance: .
v_gene: TRBV19
j_gene: TRBJ1-5
d_gene: .
CDR3nt: TGTGCCAGTTTTTGGGGCTGTCAGCCCCAGCATTTT
CDR3aa: CASFWGCQPQHF

abundance: .
v_gene: TRBV7-9
j_gene: TRBJ2-2
d_gene: TRBD1
CDR3nt: TGTGCCAGCAGCCGCGGACAGGTCGAAACCGGGGAGCTGTTTTTT
CDR3aa: CASSRGQVETGELFF

abundance: .
v_gene: TRBV5-4
j_gene: TRBJ2-7
d_gene: .
CDR3nt: TGTGCCAGCAGCTCGTTCTTTGGGGAGTCCTACGAGCAGTACTTC
CDR3aa: CASSSFFGESYEQYF

abundance: .
v_gene: TRBV29-1
j_gene: TRBJ2-7
d_gene: TRBD2
CDR3nt: TGCAGCGTTTATAGCGGGATTGGCGAGCAGTACTTC
CDR3aa: CSVYSGIGEQYF

abundance: .
v_gene: TRBV7-3
j_gene: TRBJ2-2
d_gene: .
CDR3nt: TGTGCCAGCAGCTTCGGGATCGGGGAGCTGTTTTTT
CDR3aa: CASSFGIGELFF

abundance: .
v_gene: TRBV11-3
j_gene: TRBJ2-2
d_gene: .
CDR3nt: TGTGCCAGCAGAAGCACCGGGGAGCTGTTTTTT
CDR3aa: CASRSTGELFF

abundance: .
v_gene: TRBV10-3
j_gene: TRBJ2-2
d_gene: TRBD1
CDR3nt: TGTGCCATCAGTGATGACAGGGGGCCCGTGCTTAGCACCGGGGAGCTGTTTTTT
CDR3aa: CAISDDRGPVLSTGELFF

abundance: .
v_gene: TRBV7-3
j_gene: TRBJ2-3
d_gene: TRBD1
CDR3nt: TGTGCCAGCAGCTTAACGGGACAGGGCACAGATACGCAGTATTTT
CDR3aa: CASSLTGQGTDTQYF

abundance: .
v_gene: TRBV12-5
j_gene: TRBJ2-6
d_gene: .
CDR3nt: TGTGCTAGTGGTTTGGTGTTGGGCTCTGGGGCCAACGTCCTGACTTTC
CDR3aa: CASGLVLGSGANVLTF

abundance: .
v_gene: TRBV9
j_gene: TRBJ2-7
d_gene: TRBD2
CDR3nt: TGTGCCAGCAGCGTAGCAGCGGGGGCCTACGAGCAGTACTTC
CDR3aa: CASSVAAGAYEQYF

abundance: .
v_gene: TRBV11-1
j_gene: TRBJ2-5
d_gene: .
CDR3nt: TGTGCCAGCAGCTTACAGGCCCAAGAGACCCAGTACTTC
CDR3aa: CASSLQAQETQYF

abundance: .
v_gene: TRBV5-8
j_gene: TRBJ1-6
d_gene: .
CDR3nt: TGTGCCAGCAGCCCGGGAGGGACGGCCAATTCACCCCTCCACTTT
CDR3aa: CASSPGGTANSPLHF

abundance: .
v_gene: TRBV28
j_gene: TRBJ2-7
d_gene: .
CDR3nt: TGTGCCAGCGATCGGCGGGGTGTCTCCTACGAGCAGTACTTC
CDR3aa: CASDRRGVSYEQYF

abundance: .
v_gene: TRBV4-1
j_gene: TRBJ2-3
d_gene: .
CDR3nt: TGCGCCAGCAGCCCTAACGCGGGCACAGATACGCAGTATTTT
CDR3aa: CASSPNAGTDTQYF

abundance: once
v_gene: TRBV13
j_gene: TRBJ2-6
d_gene: .
CDR3nt: TGTGCCAGCATTGGGTTTCGCGACAGGCTAGTTGGGGCCAACGTCCTGACTTTC
CDR3aa: CASIGFRDRLVGANVLTF

abundance: .
v_gene: TRBV7-8
j_gene: TRBJ2-3
d_gene: .
CDR3nt: TGTGCCAGCAGCTTAGCCTATCCGGACAACCTTCATGTTACGCAGTATTTT
CDR3aa: CASSLAYPDNLHVTQYF